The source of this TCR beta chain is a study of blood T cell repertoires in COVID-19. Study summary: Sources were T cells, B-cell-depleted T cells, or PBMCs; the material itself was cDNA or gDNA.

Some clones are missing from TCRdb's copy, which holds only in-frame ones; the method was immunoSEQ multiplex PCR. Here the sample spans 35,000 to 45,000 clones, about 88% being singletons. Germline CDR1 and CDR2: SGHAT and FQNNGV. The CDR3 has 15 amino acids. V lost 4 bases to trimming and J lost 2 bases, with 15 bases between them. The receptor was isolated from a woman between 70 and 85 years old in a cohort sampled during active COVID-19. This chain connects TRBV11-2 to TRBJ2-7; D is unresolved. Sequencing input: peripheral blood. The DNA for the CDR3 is TGTGCCAGCAGCTGGGCCTTCGCCGCACCCTACGAGCAGTACTTC. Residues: CASSWAFAAPYEQYF.